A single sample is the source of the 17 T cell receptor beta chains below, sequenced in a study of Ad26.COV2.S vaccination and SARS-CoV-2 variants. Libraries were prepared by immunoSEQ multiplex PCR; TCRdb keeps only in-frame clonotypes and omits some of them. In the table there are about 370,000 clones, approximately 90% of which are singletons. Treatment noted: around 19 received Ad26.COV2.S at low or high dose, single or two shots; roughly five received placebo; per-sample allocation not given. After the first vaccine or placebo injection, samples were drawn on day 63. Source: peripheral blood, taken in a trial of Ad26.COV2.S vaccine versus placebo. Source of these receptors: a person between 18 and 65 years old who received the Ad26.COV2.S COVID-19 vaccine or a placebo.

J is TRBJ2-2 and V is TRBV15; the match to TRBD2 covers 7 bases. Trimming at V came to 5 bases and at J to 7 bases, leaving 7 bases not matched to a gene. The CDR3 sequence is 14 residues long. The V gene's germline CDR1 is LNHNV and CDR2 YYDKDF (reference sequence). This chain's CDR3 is CATSPGTTGGELFF. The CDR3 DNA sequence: TGTGCCACCAGCCCCGGGACTACGGGCGGGGAGCTGTTTTTT.

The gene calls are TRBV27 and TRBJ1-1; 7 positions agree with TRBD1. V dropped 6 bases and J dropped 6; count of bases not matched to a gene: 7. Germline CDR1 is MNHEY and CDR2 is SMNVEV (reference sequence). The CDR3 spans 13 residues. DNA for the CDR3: TGTGCCAGCAGGAAGACAGGGTACCCTGAAGCTTTCTTT. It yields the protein CASRKTGYPEAFF.

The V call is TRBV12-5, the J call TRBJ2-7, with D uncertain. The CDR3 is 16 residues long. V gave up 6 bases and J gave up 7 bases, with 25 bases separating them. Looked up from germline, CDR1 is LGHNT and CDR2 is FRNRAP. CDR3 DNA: TGTGCTAGTGGCCACGGTAGGCGGACGGTCGTGGAGGAGCAGTACTTC. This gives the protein CASGHGRRTVVEEQYF.

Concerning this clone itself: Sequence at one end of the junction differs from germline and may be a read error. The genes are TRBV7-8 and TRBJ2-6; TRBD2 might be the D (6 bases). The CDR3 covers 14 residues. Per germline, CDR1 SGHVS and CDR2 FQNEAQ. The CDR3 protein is CASSLASGANVLTF. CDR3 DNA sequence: TGTGCCAGCAGCCTAGCGAGCGGGGCCAACGTCCTGACTTTC.

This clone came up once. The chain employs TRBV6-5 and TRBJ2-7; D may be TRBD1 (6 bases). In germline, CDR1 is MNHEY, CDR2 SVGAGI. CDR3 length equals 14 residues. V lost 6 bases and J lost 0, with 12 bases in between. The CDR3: CASRVTGISYEQYF. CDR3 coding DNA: TGTGCCAGCAGGGTTACAGGGATCTCCTACGAGCAGTACTTC.

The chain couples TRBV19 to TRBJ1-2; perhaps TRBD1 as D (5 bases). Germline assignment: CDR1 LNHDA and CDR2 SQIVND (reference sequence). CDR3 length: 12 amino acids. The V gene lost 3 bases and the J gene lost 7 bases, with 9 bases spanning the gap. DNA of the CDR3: TGTGCCAGTAGTATCGGGGGTGGTGGCTACACCTTC. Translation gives CASSIGGGGYTF.

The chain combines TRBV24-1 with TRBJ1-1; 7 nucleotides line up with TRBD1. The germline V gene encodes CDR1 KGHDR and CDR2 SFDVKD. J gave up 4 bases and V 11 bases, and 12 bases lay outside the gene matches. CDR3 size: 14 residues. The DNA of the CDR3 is TGTGCCAAGTACCAGGGACAGCTGTGCACTGAAGCTTTCTTT. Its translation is CAKYQGQLCTEAFF.

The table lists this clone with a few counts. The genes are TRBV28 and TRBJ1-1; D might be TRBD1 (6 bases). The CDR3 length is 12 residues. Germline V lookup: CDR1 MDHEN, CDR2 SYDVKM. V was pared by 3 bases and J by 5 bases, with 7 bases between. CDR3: CASSFQGTEAFF. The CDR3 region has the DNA TGTGCCAGCAGTTTTCAGGGGACTGAAGCTTTCTTT. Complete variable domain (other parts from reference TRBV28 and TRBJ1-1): DVKVTQSSRYLVKRTGEKVFLECVQDMDHENMFWYRQDPGLGLRLIYFSYDVKMKEKGDIPEGYSVSREKKERFSLILESASTNQTSMYLCASSFQGTEAFFGQGTRLTVV.

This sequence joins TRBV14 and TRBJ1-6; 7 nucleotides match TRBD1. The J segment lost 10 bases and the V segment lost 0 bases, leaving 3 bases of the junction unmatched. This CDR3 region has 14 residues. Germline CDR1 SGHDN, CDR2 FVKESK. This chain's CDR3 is CASSQEGGGSPLHF. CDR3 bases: TGTGCCAGCAGCCAAGAAGGAGGGGGCTCACCCCTCCACTTT.

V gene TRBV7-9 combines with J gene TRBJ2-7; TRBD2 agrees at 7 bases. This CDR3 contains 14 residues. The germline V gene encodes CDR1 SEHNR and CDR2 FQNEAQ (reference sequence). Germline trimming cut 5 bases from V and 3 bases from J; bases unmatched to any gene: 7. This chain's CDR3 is CASSGRGGYYEQYF. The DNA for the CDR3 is TGTGCCAGCAGCGGTAGGGGAGGGTACTACGAGCAGTACTTC. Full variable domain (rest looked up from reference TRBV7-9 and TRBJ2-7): DTGVSQNPRHKITKRGQNVTFRCDPISEHNRLYWYRQTLGQGPEFLTYFQNEAQLEKSRLLSDRFSAERPKGSFSTLEIQRTEQGDSAMYLCASSGRGGYYEQYFGPGTRLTVT.

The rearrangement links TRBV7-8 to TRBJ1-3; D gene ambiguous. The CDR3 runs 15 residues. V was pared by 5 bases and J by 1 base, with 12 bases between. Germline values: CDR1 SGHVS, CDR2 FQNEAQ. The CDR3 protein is CASSRLTSSGNTIYF. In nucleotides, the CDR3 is TGTGCCAGCAGCCGACTGACAAGTTCTGGAAACACCATATATTTT.

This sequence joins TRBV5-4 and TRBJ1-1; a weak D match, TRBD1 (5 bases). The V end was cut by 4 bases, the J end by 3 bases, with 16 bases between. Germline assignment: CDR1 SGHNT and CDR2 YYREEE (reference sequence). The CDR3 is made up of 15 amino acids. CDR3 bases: TGTGCCAGCAGCCCGGATGGGGGAGGATACACTGAAGCTTTCTTT. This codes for CASSPDGGGYTEAFF. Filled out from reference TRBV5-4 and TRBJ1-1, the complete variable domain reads ETGVTQSPTHLIKTRGQQVTLRCSSQSGHNTVSWYQQALGQGPQFIFQYYREEENGRGNFPPRFSGLQFPNYSSELNVNALELDDSALYLCASSPDGGGYTEAFFGQGTRLTVV.

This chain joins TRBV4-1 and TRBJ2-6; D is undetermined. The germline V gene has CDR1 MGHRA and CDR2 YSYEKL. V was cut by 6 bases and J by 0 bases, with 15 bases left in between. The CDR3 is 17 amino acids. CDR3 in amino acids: CASRPERLLSGANVLTF. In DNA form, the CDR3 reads TGCGCCAGCAGGCCCGAGCGCTTACTCTCTGGGGCCAACGTCCTGACTTTC.

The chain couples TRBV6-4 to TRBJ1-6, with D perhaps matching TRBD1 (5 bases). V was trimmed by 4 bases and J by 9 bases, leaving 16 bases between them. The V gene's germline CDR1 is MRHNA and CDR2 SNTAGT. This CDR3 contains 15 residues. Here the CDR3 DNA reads TGTGCCAGCAGTGTCGGTGGGGGGTTTGGTTCACCCCTCCACTTT. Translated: CASSVGGGFGSPLHF.

The CDR3: CASTLDASLEAFF. DNA of the CDR3: TGTGCCAGTACCCTAGATGCGAGCCTTGAAGCTTTCTTT. The chain recombines TRBV19 with TRBJ1-1; D ambiguous. The germline V gene encodes CDR1 LNHDA and CDR2 SQIVND (reference sequence). This CDR3 contains 13 residues. Deletions cut 7 bases from V and 7 bases from J, with 16 bases between.

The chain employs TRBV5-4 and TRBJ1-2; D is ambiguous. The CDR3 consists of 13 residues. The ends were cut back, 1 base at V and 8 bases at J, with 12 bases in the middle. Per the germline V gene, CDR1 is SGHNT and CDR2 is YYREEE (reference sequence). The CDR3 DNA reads TGTGCCAGCAGCTTGATCTCGGCCGGGGGCTACACCTTC. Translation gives CASSLISAGGYTF.

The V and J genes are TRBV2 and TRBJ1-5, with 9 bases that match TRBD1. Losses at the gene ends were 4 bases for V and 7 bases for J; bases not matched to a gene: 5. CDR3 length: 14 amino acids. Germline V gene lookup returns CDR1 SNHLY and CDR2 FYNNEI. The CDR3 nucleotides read TGTGCCAGCAGTGTAGAACAGGGGGCCCAGCCCCAGCATTTT. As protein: CASSVEQGAQPQHF. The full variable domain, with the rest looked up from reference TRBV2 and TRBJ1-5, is EPEVTQTPSHQVTQMGQEVILRCVPISNHLYFYWYRQILGQKVEFLVSFYNNEISEKSEIFDDQFSVERPDGSNFTLKIRSTKLEDSAMYFCASSVEQGAQPQHFGDGTRLSIL.